The rows below give T cell receptor beta chains drawn from one sample of a study of early T cells in non-severe SARS-CoV-2 infection. One entry per CDR3 protein results from TCRdb running MiXCR on the 5' RACE reads. The table has 100,000 or so distinct CDR3 sequences, under 15% seen once; the top ten hold 6.2%. The sequenced material came from whole blood. Every receptor here comes from an adult who was a healthcare worker with PCR-confirmed SARS-CoV-2 infection or an uninfected control (not recorded which). Each CDR3 is given with its conserved first and last residue. Each record gives: CDR3 protein, CDR3 DNA, clone size, D gene, J gene, V gene. D genes are given only for firm matches. Where a row states a size, it is once, few, many or the class of an expanded clone; other rows omit it.

CDR3aa: CASSLGAGEDYGYTF
CDR3nt: TGTGCCAGCAGCTTGGGGGCAGGGGAGGACTATGGCTACACCTTC
abundance: many
d_gene: .
j_gene: TRBJ1-2
v_gene: TRBV7-9

CDR3aa: CSARAGTGRTEAFF
CDR3nt: TGCAGTGCTAGGGCCGGGACAGGGAGAACTGAAGCTTTCTTT
abundance: .
d_gene: TRBD1
j_gene: TRBJ1-1
v_gene: TRBV20-1

CDR3aa: CASSYRDTWTPDTQYF
CDR3nt: TGTGCCAGCAGCTACAGGGATACTTGGACTCCAGATACGCAGTATTTT
abundance: once
d_gene: .
j_gene: TRBJ2-3
v_gene: TRBV3-1

CDR3aa: CASSSGLAGGRGENTQYF
CDR3nt: TGTGCCAGCAGCTCAGGACTAGCGGGAGGACGGGGCGAGAATACGCAGTATTTT
abundance: few
d_gene: TRBD2
j_gene: TRBJ2-3
v_gene: TRBV7-3

CDR3aa: CASRSDSLEQYF
CDR3nt: TGTGCCAGCCGCTCCGATTCTTTGGAGCAGTACTTC
abundance: many
d_gene: .
j_gene: TRBJ2-7
v_gene: TRBV2

CDR3aa: CASSFGVNEQYF
CDR3nt: TGTGCCAGCAGTTTTGGGGTAAACGAGCAGTACTTC
abundance: .
d_gene: .
j_gene: TRBJ2-7
v_gene: TRBV12-3/TRBV12-4

CDR3aa: CASSQVGTVRANVLTF
CDR3nt: TGCGCCAGCAGCCAAGTGGGGACGGTCCGGGCCAACGTCCTGACTTTC
abundance: .
d_gene: .
j_gene: TRBJ2-6
v_gene: TRBV4-3

CDR3aa: CASSLVLAGVGNEQFF
CDR3nt: TGCGCCAGCAGCTTGGTACTAGCGGGAGTGGGCAATGAGCAGTTCTTC
abundance: .
d_gene: TRBD2
j_gene: TRBJ2-1
v_gene: TRBV5-1

CDR3aa: CASSQPTSGRANGELFF
CDR3nt: TGCGCCAGCAGCCAACCCACTAGCGGGAGGGCCAATGGGGAGCTGTTTTTT
abundance: few
d_gene: TRBD2
j_gene: TRBJ2-2
v_gene: TRBV5-1

CDR3aa: CATSRTGEGPGFF
CDR3nt: TGTGCCACCAGTCGAACCGGGGAGGGACCTGGGTTCTTC
abundance: .
d_gene: TRBD2
j_gene: TRBJ2-1
v_gene: TRBV24-1

CDR3aa: CASSPKNIQYF
CDR3nt: TGTGCCAGCAGCCCAAAAAACATTCAGTACTTC
abundance: few
d_gene: .
j_gene: TRBJ2-4
v_gene: TRBV7-2

CDR3aa: CASSLFPLTGMDTEAFF
CDR3nt: TGTGCCAGCAGTTTGTTTCCCTTGACAGGGATGGACACTGAAGCTTTCTTT
abundance: .
d_gene: TRBD1
j_gene: TRBJ1-1
v_gene: TRBV28

CDR3aa: CSVDRGDSYTF
CDR3nt: TGCAGCGTTGACCGAGGGGATAGCTACACCTTC
abundance: few
d_gene: .
j_gene: TRBJ1-2
v_gene: TRBV29-1

CDR3aa: CASNVQGGPEAFF
CDR3nt: TGTGCCAGCAACGTACAGGGAGGCCCTGAAGCTTTCTTT
abundance: .
d_gene: .
j_gene: TRBJ1-1
v_gene: TRBV7-9

CDR3aa: CASSLLCGPLDDEQFF
CDR3nt: TGTGCCAGCAGCCTATTATGCGGCCCCCTAGATGATGAGCAGTTCTTC
abundance: .
d_gene: .
j_gene: TRBJ2-1
v_gene: TRBV14

CDR3aa: CASSVGAPNRETQYF
CDR3nt: TGTGCCAGCAGCGTAGGAGCGCCGAACAGAGAGACCCAGTACTTC
abundance: .
d_gene: .
j_gene: TRBJ2-5
v_gene: TRBV9

CDR3aa: CASSVGNLGTQYF
CDR3nt: TGTGCCAGCAGCGTAGGAAATCTTGGGACCCAGTACTTC
abundance: .
d_gene: .
j_gene: TRBJ2-5
v_gene: TRBV11-2

CDR3aa: CSARLAGVREQFF
CDR3nt: TGCAGTGCTAGATTAGCGGGAGTACGGGAGCAGTTCTTC
abundance: .
d_gene: TRBD2
j_gene: TRBJ2-1
v_gene: TRBV20-1

CDR3aa: CASSSRADGSYNEQFF
CDR3nt: TGTGCCAGCAGCTCCCGGGCCGACGGGTCCTACAATGAGCAGTTCTTC
abundance: few
d_gene: .
j_gene: TRBJ2-1
v_gene: TRBV11-2

CDR3aa: CASSLEPSGTSEQFF
CDR3nt: TGTGCCAGCAGCTTAGAGCCTAGCGGGACAAGTGAGCAGTTCTTC
abundance: many
d_gene: TRBD2
j_gene: TRBJ2-1
v_gene: TRBV11-2

CDR3aa: CASSLAGLADPYEQYF
CDR3nt: TGCGCCAGCAGCTTGGCCGGCCTAGCGGACCCCTACGAGCAGTACTTC
abundance: many
d_gene: TRBD2
j_gene: TRBJ2-7
v_gene: TRBV5-1

CDR3aa: CATSSGTSGANVLTF
CDR3nt: TGTGCCACCAGCAGCGGGACTAGCGGGGCCAACGTCCTGACTTTC
abundance: many
d_gene: TRBD2
j_gene: TRBJ2-6
v_gene: TRBV15

CDR3aa: CASSRGGGNNQPQHF
CDR3nt: TGTGCCAGCAGCCGAGGCGGGGGGAACAATCAGCCCCAGCATTTT
abundance: few
d_gene: .
j_gene: TRBJ1-5
v_gene: TRBV11-2

CDR3aa: CASSEGTGELFF
CDR3nt: TGTGCCAGCAGTGAGGGCACCGGGGAGCTGTTTTTT
abundance: few
d_gene: .
j_gene: TRBJ2-2
v_gene: TRBV6-4

CDR3aa: CASSGQPDQPQHF
CDR3nt: TGTGCCAGCAGTGGGCAGCCCGATCAGCCCCAGCATTTT
abundance: few
d_gene: .
j_gene: TRBJ1-5
v_gene: TRBV2

CDR3aa: CASSVGGSGNEQFF
CDR3nt: TGTGCCAGCAGCGTAGGTGGTAGCGGTAATGAGCAGTTCTTC
abundance: few
d_gene: .
j_gene: TRBJ2-1
v_gene: TRBV9

CDR3aa: CASAQTGTGGGELFF
CDR3nt: TGTGCTAGTGCCCAGACCGGGACAGGGGGCGGGGAGCTGTTTTTT
abundance: .
d_gene: TRBD1
j_gene: TRBJ2-2
v_gene: TRBV12-5

CDR3aa: CASSYTRGETQYF
CDR3nt: TGTGCCAGCAGCTATACCAGGGGAGAGACCCAGTACTTC
abundance: .
d_gene: .
j_gene: TRBJ2-5
v_gene: TRBV3-1

CDR3aa: CASSRVAGEQYF
CDR3nt: TGTGCCAGCAGCCGCGTCGCGGGCGAGCAGTACTTC
abundance: few
d_gene: .
j_gene: TRBJ2-7
v_gene: TRBV28

CDR3aa: CSASFHLYNEQFF
CDR3nt: TGCAGTGCTAGTTTTCACCTGTACAATGAGCAGTTCTTC
abundance: many
d_gene: .
j_gene: TRBJ2-1
v_gene: TRBV20-1

CDR3aa: CSVVANTEAFF
CDR3nt: TGCAGCGTTGTGGCGAACACTGAAGCTTTCTTT
abundance: .
d_gene: .
j_gene: TRBJ1-1
v_gene: TRBV29-1

CDR3aa: CASSSGDRGVNTEAFF
CDR3nt: TGTGCCAGCAGCTCTGGGGACAGGGGTGTGAACACTGAAGCTTTCTTT
abundance: few
d_gene: TRBD1
j_gene: TRBJ1-1
v_gene: TRBV7-9

CDR3aa: CASSSASPADTQYF
CDR3nt: TGTGCCAGCAGCTCCGCATCACCGGCGGATACGCAGTATTTT
abundance: few
d_gene: .
j_gene: TRBJ2-3
v_gene: TRBV11-3

CDR3aa: CASSQGVLAGSYEQYF
CDR3nt: TGTGCCAGCAGCCAAGGGGTACTAGCGGGATCCTACGAGCAGTACTTC
abundance: .
d_gene: TRBD2
j_gene: TRBJ2-7
v_gene: TRBV3-1

CDR3aa: CASSSGGTEAFF
CDR3nt: TGTGCCAGCAGTTCCGGGGGGACTGAAGCTTTCTTT
abundance: .
d_gene: .
j_gene: TRBJ1-1
v_gene: TRBV28

CDR3aa: CASSLARAVEVGGELFF
CDR3nt: TGTGCCAGCAGCTTAGCGCGGGCCGTCGAGGTGGGCGGGGAGCTGTTTTTT
abundance: .
d_gene: .
j_gene: TRBJ2-2
v_gene: TRBV7-8

CDR3aa: CASSLPGHLAEQYF
CDR3nt: TGTGCCAGCAGCTTACCGGGACACCTAGCAGAGCAGTACTTC
abundance: many
d_gene: .
j_gene: TRBJ2-7
v_gene: TRBV11-2

CDR3aa: CASSYSRTSNQPQHF
CDR3nt: TGTGCCAGCAGTTACTCGAGGACAAGCAATCAGCCCCAGCATTTT
abundance: few
d_gene: .
j_gene: TRBJ1-5
v_gene: TRBV6-5

CDR3aa: CSARDISGINYEQYF
CDR3nt: TGCAGTGCTAGAGATATAAGCGGGATAAACTACGAGCAGTACTTC
abundance: .
d_gene: TRBD2
j_gene: TRBJ2-7
v_gene: TRBV20-1

CDR3aa: CASSHGGDGKLFF
CDR3nt: TGTGCCAGCAGCCACGGGGGGGATGGAAAACTGTTTTTT
abundance: .
d_gene: .
j_gene: TRBJ1-4
v_gene: TRBV7-9

CDR3aa: CASSQDPGSKQFF
CDR3nt: TGCGCCAGCAGCCAAGATCCAGGTTCGAAGCAGTTCTTC
abundance: once
d_gene: .
j_gene: TRBJ2-1
v_gene: TRBV4-3

CDR3aa: CASSRGRGTNNEQFF
CDR3nt: TGTGCCAGCAGCCGCGGGCGGGGGACGAACAATGAGCAGTTCTTC
abundance: .
d_gene: TRBD2
j_gene: TRBJ2-1
v_gene: TRBV3-1

CDR3aa: CAWRRQGGYEQYF
CDR3nt: TGTGCCTGGAGACGGCAGGGCGGATACGAGCAGTACTTC
abundance: many
d_gene: .
j_gene: TRBJ2-7
v_gene: TRBV30

CDR3aa: CSARDFRGYEQYF
CDR3nt: TGCAGTGCTAGAGATTTTCGGGGCTACGAGCAGTACTTC
abundance: few
d_gene: .
j_gene: TRBJ2-7
v_gene: TRBV20-1